The table lists the clone carrying this T cell receptor beta chain with a few counts. This entry comes from a study of blood T cell repertoires in COVID-19. Background on the study: The study drew acute and convalescent COVID-19 samples from the United States, Italy and Spain. PBMCs, B-cell-depleted T cells, or T cells provided the cDNA or gDNA that made up the material.

Per the germline V gene, CDR1 is SEHNR and CDR2 is FQNEAQ (reference sequence). The CDR3 is 14 residues long. Unmatched junction bases numbered 9, after V lost 5 bases and J lost 9 bases. Under the authors' procedure: Scientists estimated how many nucleated cells there were by amplifying reference gene primers. Method: immunoSEQ multiplex PCR; TCRdb's copy keeps in-frame clones and lacks some. Clone size and V and J calls were adopted from that table, with D and trimming inferred from the DNA. The sample yields approximately 90,000 clones, roughly 87% seen once. The sample comprised peripheral blood. The chain combines TRBV7-9 with TRBJ1-2; 10 bases map to TRBD1. The sequence was collected from a man in his fifties or sixties with acute or convalescent COVID-19. CDR3 sequence (DNA): TGTGCCAGCAGCACTTCGGGACAGGGGATCAGCTACACCTTC. It is translated as CASSTSGQGISYTF.